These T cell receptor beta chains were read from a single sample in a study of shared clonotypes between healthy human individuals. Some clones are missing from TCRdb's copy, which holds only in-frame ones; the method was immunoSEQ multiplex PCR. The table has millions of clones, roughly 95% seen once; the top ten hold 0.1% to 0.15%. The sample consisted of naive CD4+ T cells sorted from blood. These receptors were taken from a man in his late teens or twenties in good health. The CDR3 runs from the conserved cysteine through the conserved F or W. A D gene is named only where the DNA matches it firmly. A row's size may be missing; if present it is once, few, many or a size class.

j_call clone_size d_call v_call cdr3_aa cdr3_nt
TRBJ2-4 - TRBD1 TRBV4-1 CASSQPTGDVTNIQYF TGCGCCAGCAGCCAACCTACAGGGGATGTCACAAACATTCAGTACTTC
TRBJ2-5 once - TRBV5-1 CASTQPSQETQYF TGCGCCAGCACCCAACCCAGCCAAGAGACCCAGTACTTC
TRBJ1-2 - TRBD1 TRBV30 CAWSVRQGNYGYTF TGTGCCTGGAGTGTCAGACAGGGGAACTATGGCTACACCTTC
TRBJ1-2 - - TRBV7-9 CASSSAWTPIQGVYGYTF TGTGCCAGCAGCTCGGCGTGGACACCCATACAAGGGGTCTATGGCTACACCTTC
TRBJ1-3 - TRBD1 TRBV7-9 CASNPGQGHLYSGNTIYF TGTGCCAGCAATCCTGGACAGGGACACCTCTACTCTGGAAACACCATATATTTT
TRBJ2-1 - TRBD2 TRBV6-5 CASIRLAGGYEQFF TGTGCCAGCATCCGACTAGCGGGGGGTTATGAGCAGTTCTTC
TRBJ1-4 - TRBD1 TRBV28 CATGTGNEKLFF TGTGCCACCGGGACAGGCAATGAAAAACTGTTTTTT
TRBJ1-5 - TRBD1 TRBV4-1 CASSHKTGGNQPQHF TGCGCCAGCAGCCACAAGACAGGGGGTAATCAGCCCCAGCATTTT
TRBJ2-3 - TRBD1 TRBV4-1 CASSQVKTGIYGTDTQYF TGCGCCAGCAGCCAAGTCAAGACAGGGATCTATGGCACAGATACGCAGTATTTT
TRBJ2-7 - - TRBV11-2 CASSLGSHTYEQYF TGTGCCAGCAGCTTAGGGTCGCACACTTACGAGCAGTACTTC
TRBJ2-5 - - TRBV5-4 CASSLGQGVQETQYF TGTGCCAGCAGCTTGGGGCAGGGAGTCCAAGAGACCCAGTACTTC
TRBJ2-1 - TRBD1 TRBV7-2 CASSLDAGGTHNEQFF TGTGCCAGCAGCTTAGATGCAGGGGGCACGCACAATGAGCAGTTCTTC
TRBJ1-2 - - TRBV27 CASSSTTAARYGYTF TGTGCCAGCAGTTCAACGACAGCCGCCCGCTATGGCTACACCTTC
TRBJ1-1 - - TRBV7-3 CASSLDRRGLNTEAFF TGTGCCAGCAGCTTAGACAGGCGGGGCTTGAACACTGAAGCTTTCTTT
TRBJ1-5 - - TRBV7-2 CASSWAEIGPQHF TGTGCCAGCAGCTGGGCTGAAATAGGGCCCCAGCATTTT
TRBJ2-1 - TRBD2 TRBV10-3 CAIGPAGRTYNEQFF TGTGCCATCGGCCCAGCGGGACGAACCTACAATGAGCAGTTCTTC
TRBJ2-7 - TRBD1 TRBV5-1 CASSFVWGQGSYEQYF TGCGCCAGCAGCTTCGTGTGGGGACAGGGATCCTACGAGCAGTACTTC
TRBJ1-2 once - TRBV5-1 CASSPEGRNYGYTF TGCGCCAGCAGCCCGGAGGGACGGAACTATGGCTACACCTTC
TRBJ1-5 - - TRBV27 CASSAPNQPQHF TGTGCCAGCAGTGCTCCGAATCAGCCCCAGCATTTT
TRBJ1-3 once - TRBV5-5 CASSLVIPLAGNTIYF TGTGCCAGCAGCTTGGTTATCCCTCTCGCTGGAAACACCATATATTTT
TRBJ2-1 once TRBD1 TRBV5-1 CASSLATGTGYNEQFF TGCGCCAGCAGCTTGGCCACCGGGACAGGGTACAATGAGCAGTTCTTC
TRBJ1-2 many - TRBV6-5 CASSLLRDYGYTF TGTGCCAGCAGTTTACTGAGGGACTATGGCTACACCTTC
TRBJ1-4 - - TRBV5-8 CASSPINAGKLFF TGTGCCAGCAGCCCTATTAATGCGGGAAAACTGTTTTTT
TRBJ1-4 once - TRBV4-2 CASSQDWLAEKLFF TGTGCCAGCAGCCAAGACTGGTTAGCTGAAAAACTGTTTTTT
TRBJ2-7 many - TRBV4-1 CASSQGAGRTAAYEQYF TGCGCCAGCAGCCAAGGGGCGGGGAGGACGGCCGCCTACGAGCAGTACTTC
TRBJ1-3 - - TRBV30 CAWSVQGAGNTIYF TGTGCCTGGAGTGTACAAGGGGCGGGAAACACCATATATTTT
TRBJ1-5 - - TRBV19 CASSTTGSNQPQHF TGTGCCAGTAGTACTACAGGGAGCAATCAGCCCCAGCATTTT
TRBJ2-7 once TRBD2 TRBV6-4 CASSDPLAGGPKCEQYF TGTGCCAGCAGTGACCCCCTAGCGGGAGGGCCTAAGTGCGAGCAGTACTTC
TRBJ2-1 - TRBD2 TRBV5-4 CASSPSGTSGYNEQFF TGTGCCAGCAGCCCCTCCGGGACTAGCGGATACAATGAGCAGTTCTTC
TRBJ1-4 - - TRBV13 CASSPSTGLATNEKLFF TGTGCCAGCAGCCCTTCGACAGGCTTGGCAACTAATGAAAAACTGTTTTTT
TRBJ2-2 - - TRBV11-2 CASSLDFQGGNTGELFF TGTGCCAGCAGCTTAGATTTCCAGGGGGGGAACACCGGGGAGCTGTTTTTT
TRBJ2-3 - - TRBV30 CAWTDPADTQYF TGTGCCTGGACAGATCCGGCAGATACGCAGTATTTT
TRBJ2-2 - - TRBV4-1 CASSQVSGGLTGELFF TGCGCCAGCAGCCAAGTTTCGGGGGGCCTCACCGGGGAGCTGTTTTTT
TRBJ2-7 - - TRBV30 CAWGGITGARSPYEQYF TGTGCCTGGGGGGGGATAACAGGGGCCCGATCCCCTTACGAGCAGTACTTC
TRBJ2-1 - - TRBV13 CASSFFMGSASYNEQFF TGTGCCAGCAGCTTTTTTATGGGTTCGGCCTCCTACAATGAGCAGTTCTTC
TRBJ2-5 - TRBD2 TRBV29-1 CSVLWGTSFLKTQYF TGCAGCGTCCTTTGGGGGACTAGTTTTTTGAAGACCCAGTACTTC
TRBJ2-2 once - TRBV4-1 CASSQEGWGARISGELFF TGCGCCAGCAGCCAAGAAGGATGGGGGGCGCGAATCTCCGGGGAGCTGTTTTTT
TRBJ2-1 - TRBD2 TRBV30 CARTSGRDEQFF TGTGCCCGGACTAGCGGGAGGGATGAGCAGTTCTTC
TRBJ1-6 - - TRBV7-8 CASSLRTGVSPLHF TGTGCCAGCAGCTTAAGGACCGGTGTCTCACCCCTCCACTTT
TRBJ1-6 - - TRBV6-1 CASSGGTNPLHF TGTGCCAGCAGTGGCGGAACGAACCCTCTCCACTTT